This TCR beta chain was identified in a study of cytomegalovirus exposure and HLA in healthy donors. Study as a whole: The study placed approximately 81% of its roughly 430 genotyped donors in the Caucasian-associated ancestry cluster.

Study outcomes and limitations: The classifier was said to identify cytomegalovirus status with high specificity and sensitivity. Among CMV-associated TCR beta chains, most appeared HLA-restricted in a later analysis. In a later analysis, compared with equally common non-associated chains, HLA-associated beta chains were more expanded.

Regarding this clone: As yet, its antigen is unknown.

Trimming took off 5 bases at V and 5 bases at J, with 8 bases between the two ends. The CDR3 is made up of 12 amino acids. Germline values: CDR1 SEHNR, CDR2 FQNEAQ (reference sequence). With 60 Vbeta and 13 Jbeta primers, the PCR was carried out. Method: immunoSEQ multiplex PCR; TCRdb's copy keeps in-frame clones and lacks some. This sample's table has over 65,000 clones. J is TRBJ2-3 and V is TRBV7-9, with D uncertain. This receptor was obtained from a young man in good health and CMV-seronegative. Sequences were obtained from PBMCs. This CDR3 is CASSLPLDTQYF. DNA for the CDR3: TGTGCCAGCAGCCTACCTCTAGATACGCAGTATTTT.